The T cell receptor (beta chain) described here comes from a study of beta chain features in type 1 diabetes. Study outcomes and limitations: The study found fewer insertions and more deletions at VDJ junctions in type 1 diabetes patients. The naive, central memory and Treg TCRB repertoires showed an apparent similarity that was greater among patients than among healthy donors.

There are a few counts of this clone. The target antigen is unknown. CDR1 and CDR2 (germline): SGHKS, YYEKEE (reference sequence). V shed 4 bases and J 4 bases; nucleotides not matched to a gene: 2. The CDR3 has 13 amino acids. The study reverse transcribed the entire isolated RNA, so it sequenced expressed TCRB transcripts. The method was immunoSEQ multiplex PCR; TCRdb's version includes in-frame clones alone and lacks a portion of them. This table has 250,000 to 400,000 clones, 11% to 15% appearing once. The chain couples TRBV5-5 to TRBJ2-3; 8 nucleotides match TRBD1. The TCR sequence derives from a man younger than 45 in good health. The source material was central memory CD4+ T cells from blood. The CDR3 DNA reads as TGTGCCAGCAGCATGACAGGGGCAGATACGCAGTATTTT. This encodes CASSMTGADTQYF.